The T cell receptor beta chain under discussion was sequenced for a study of T cell repertoires in cytomegalovirus infection (dated by TCRdb to the late 2010s). Some background on the complete study: Alongside well-studied HLA-B-restricted epitopes, the peptide stimulations were aimed at recently identified HLA-C-restricted CMV epitopes, whose presentation resists viral immunomodulation. Because public TCR beta signatures pointed to carriage of CMV infection together with the matching HLA type, the HLA type of each donor mattered for the analysis.

This clonotype was detected only a few times. Its target antigen remains unknown. Per-nucleotide qualities are absent, and no much larger clonotype sits a single base away. The study at large found these results: The ex vivo response was dominated by HLA-C-restricted CMV-specific TCR beta clonotypes, which also provided the single most frequent clonotype in two of eight donors. In both this cohort and an independent approximately 350-donor cohort, the cumulative frequency of public TCR beta family members distinguished carriers of CMV infection plus the relevant HLA type.

For sequencing, an Illumina HiSeq 1500 was employed. TCRdb's own reprocessing of the public reads used fastp at Q25 and MiXCR and kept productive beta chains. Identical CDR3 proteins give one entry, which carries the most common genes and DNA. Within this sample are roughly 570,000 distinct CDR3 sequences, with under 45% of them counted one time only. The ten largest clones add up to more than 40% of the sample. Deletion took 8 bases off V and 2 bases off J, with a span of 19 bases between the germline ends. CDR1 is given as LNHDA and CDR2 as SQIVND, both from the germline V gene (reference sequence). Including cysteine and phenylalanine, the CDR3 has 17 amino acids. Only the CDR3 DNA stays, 51 bases, in frame from base 1. Taken with the paper, the label for treatment or condition translates to: in vitro stimulation with specific CMV peptide epitopes to enrich CMV-specific T cells.

The sequence is built from TRBV19 and TRBJ2-6, with TRBD1 as a weak D call on 5 bases. The clonotype was recovered from a human donor in good health (CMV status not recorded). Some clones in this sample may be carry-over from other donors' samples. Sequenced material: cultured PBMCs, taken from culture after CMV antigen stimulation. The CDR3 is CASSPRGSGTGANVLTF. The DNA sequence reads TGTGCCAGTTCCCCAAGGGGCAGTGGCACTGGGGCCAACGTCCTGACTTTC.